Below, 30 T cell receptor beta chains from the same sample are listed, as sequenced in a study of T cells in tuberculosis. Libraries were prepared by immunoSEQ multiplex PCR; TCRdb keeps only in-frame clonotypes and omits some of them. Among 70,000 to 95,000 clones listed, approximately 91% were seen once. Sorting used thawed, overnight-rested PBMC stained with anti-CD3, a viability dye and GMM-loaded CD1B tetramer. CD1B tetramers were loaded with Rhodococcus equi-derived C32 glucose monomycolate. The sample was CD1b-GMM tetramer-negative cells sorted from PBMCs. These receptors were taken from an adult woman with latent tuberculosis.

This clone was counted a single time. The gene calls are TRBV30 and TRBJ2-7; 9 bases agree with TRBD2. This CDR3 region has 15 residues. Germline V gene data show CDR1 as GTSNPN and CDR2 as SVGIG (reference sequence). The J segment lost 4 bases and the V segment lost 0 bases, leaving 7 bases of the junction unmatched. CDR3 sequence (DNA): TGTGCCTGGAGTGTACGCGGGGGGGCGAGGTACGAGCAGTACTTC. It yields the protein CAWSVRGGARYEQYF.

V gene TRBV6-6 combines with J gene TRBJ1-2; the match to TRBD1 covers 9 bases. The germline CDR1 and CDR2 sequences are MNHNY and SVGAGI (reference sequence). The trim removed 0 bases at V and 5 bases at J, leaving 1 base unmatched. The CDR3 contains 14 residues. CDR3 in amino acids: CASSYSDRGYGYTF. The CDR3 DNA reads TGTGCCAGCAGTTACTCAGACAGGGGGTATGGCTACACCTTC.

The chain recombines TRBV5-1 with TRBJ2-3, with 12 bases lining up with TRBD2. V lost 4 bases to trimming and J lost 2 bases; unmatched junction nucleotides: 5. The CDR3 extends over 16 amino acids. Germline V CDR1 and CDR2: SGHRS, YFSETQ. CDR3 protein: CASSPWTSGTTDTQYF. The DNA for the CDR3 is TGCGCCAGCAGCCCCTGGACTAGCGGGACCACAGATACGCAGTATTTT.

This clone was counted a single time. CDR3 protein: CASGQGRGSNQPQHF. The CDR3 coding sequence is TGTGCCAGCGGACAGGGGCGGGGGAGCAATCAGCCCCAGCATTTT. This chain uses TRBV27 with TRBJ1-5; 9 bases agree with TRBD1. This CDR3 comprises 15 residues. The germline V gene encodes CDR1 MNHEY and CDR2 SMNVEV (reference sequence). Trimming cost V 8 bases and J 1 base; bases outside gene matches: 6.

The V and J genes are TRBV7-9 and TRBJ1-3; 7 bases are shared with TRBD1. Germline CDR1 and CDR2: SEHNR and FQNEAQ (reference sequence). The CDR3 is 16 amino acids. V lost 3 bases, J lost 2 bases, and 7 bases stayed unmatched. The CDR3 DNA sequence: TGTGCCAGCAGCTTGGGGGTCGGGACAGCTGGAAACACCATATATTTT. Translating gives CASSLGVGTAGNTIYF.

This chain links TRBV4-2 with TRBJ1-2; D remains unclear. This CDR3 contains 14 residues. Trimming removed 1 base at V and 2 bases at J, with 8 bases between. Germline V gene sequence: CDR1 LGHNA, CDR2 YNFKEQ. The CDR3 sequence is CASSQVRENYGYTF. The CDR3 DNA sequence: TGTGCCAGCAGCCAAGTCCGGGAGAACTATGGCTACACCTTC.

This clone came up a few times. The chain links TRBV19 to TRBJ1-6, with D unresolved. Trimming removed 5 bases at V and 7 bases at J, with 18 bases between. The CDR3 contains 16 residues. Germline V gene sequence: CDR1 LNHDA, CDR2 SQIVND (reference sequence). The CDR3 DNA is TGTGCCAGTAGTTCGAACATGGGAGGGTTAAATTCACCCCTCCACTTT. The encoded protein is CASSSNMGGLNSPLHF.

V and J are TRBV5-6 and TRBJ1-5; 7 bases agree with TRBD1. Germline loops: CDR1 SGHDT, CDR2 YYEEEE. CDR3 length: 14 residues. With 0 bases clipped from V and 5 bases from J, the junction kept 2 bases outside the gene matches. The CDR3 spells CASSLEGAHQPQHF. CDR3 bases: TGTGCCAGCAGCTTGGAGGGGGCTCATCAGCCCCAGCATTTT.

This rearrangement joins TRBV7-6 to TRBJ2-2; D might be TRBD2 (6 bases). The germline CDR1 and CDR2 sequences are SGHVS and FNYEAQ. The CDR3 totals 20 residues. The V gene lost 0 bases and the J gene lost 0 bases, with 20 bases spanning the gap. For the CDR3, the DNA is TGTGCCAGCAGCTTAGCTCGGCGGGGCCGTACTGTTACGAACACCGGGGAGCTGTTTTTT. The encoded protein is CASSLARRGRTVTNTGELFF.

This clone appeared a single time. This chain connects TRBV4-1 to TRBJ1-1; no clear D. V was clipped by 4 bases and J by 3 bases, with 9 bases between them. The germline V gene has CDR1 MGHRA and CDR2 YSYEKL. CDR3 size: 13 residues. In DNA form, the CDR3 reads TGCGCCAGCAGCCCCCTCGACTACACTGAAGCTTTCTTT. Encoded protein: CASSPLDYTEAFF.

The V gene is TRBV27, the J gene TRBJ2-4; 12 bases line up with TRBD1. The CDR3 is 18 residues long. J gave up 1 base and V 4 bases, and 8 bases lay outside the gene matches. Germline values: CDR1 MNHEY, CDR2 SMNVEV (reference sequence). The CDR3 DNA reads TGTGCCAGCAGTTCCGGGACAGGGGGCATAGAGGCCAAAAACATTCAGTACTTC. Translated: CASSSGTGGIEAKNIQYF.

V is TRBV2 and J is TRBJ1-2; D remains ambiguous. The CDR3 is 13 amino acids. V lost 3 bases and J 0 bases, leaving 5 bases between the germline ends. Germline V gene sequence: CDR1 SNHLY, CDR2 FYNNEI. CDR3 nucleotides: TGTGCCAGCAGTGACAGAACTAACTATGGCTACACCTTC. Residues: CASSDRTNYGYTF.

V gene TRBV19 combines with J gene TRBJ2-3; 7 bases are a match to TRBD2. Germline V lookup: CDR1 LNHDA, CDR2 SQIVND (reference sequence). The CDR3 runs to 16 residues. V shed 7 bases, J shed 4 bases, and the junction held 14 bases outside the gene matches. The CDR3 region has the DNA TGTGCCAGTACTCCATCAACTAGCGCGGTGTCAGATACGCAGTATTTT. Translating it yields CASTPSTSAVSDTQYF.

The chain combines TRBV28 with TRBJ2-6, with a possible D match to TRBD2 (5 bases). V lost 2 bases to trimming and J lost 2 bases, with 7 bases between them. The CDR3 length is 15 residues. Germline values: CDR1 MDHEN, CDR2 SYDVKM. The CDR3 loop is CASSLGSTGANVLTF. CDR3 in DNA: TGTGCCAGCAGTTTAGGGAGTACTGGGGCCAACGTCCTGACTTTC. Looking up the rest from reference TRBV28 and TRBJ2-6 gives the full variable domain: DVKVTQSSRYLVKRTGEKVFLECVQDMDHENMFWYRQDPGLGLRLIYFSYDVKMKEKGDIPEGYSVSREKKERFSLILESASTNQTSMYLCASSLGSTGANVLTFGAGSRLTVL.

This chain uses TRBV5-1 with TRBJ2-2; 8 nucleotides line up with TRBD2. CDR1 and CDR2 (germline): SGHRS, YFSETQ. This CDR3 has 15 amino acids. V lost 1 base to trimming and J lost 4 bases; unmatched junction nucleotides: 3. The CDR3 here is CASSLYGGATGELFF. CDR3 nucleotide sequence: TGCGCCAGCAGCTTGTACGGGGGGGCCACCGGGGAGCTGTTTTTT.

The CDR3 is CASKQGGGIIYEQYF. For the CDR3, the DNA is TGTGCCAGCAAACAGGGGGGGGGAATCATCTACGAGCAGTACTTC. The V and J genes are TRBV13 and TRBJ2-7, with TRBD1 as a possible D gene (8 bases). Looked up from germline, CDR1 is PRHDT and CDR2 is FYEKMQ (reference sequence). Trimming removed 7 bases at V and 3 bases at J, with 19 bases between. There are 15 residues in the CDR3.

With regard to this clone: One end of the junction does not line up with germline, which may come from a read error. The V call is TRBV5-1, the J call TRBJ2-1; the match to TRBD2 covers 13 bases. The CDR3 spans 16 residues. Germline V gene lookup returns CDR1 SGHRS and CDR2 YFSETQ. CDR3 protein: CASSSNRLAGGLGWIF. CDR3 in DNA: TGCGCCAGCAGCTCCAACCGACTAGCGGGGGGCCTAGGGTGGATCTTC.

V gene TRBV7-3 combines with J gene TRBJ2-3, with D tentatively TRBD2 (5 bases). CDR3 length equals 12 residues. Germline V gene data show CDR1 as SGHTA and CDR2 as FQGTGA. Trimming removed 5 bases at V and 15 bases at J, with 18 bases between. CDR3 region: CASSPPLAHGYF. The CDR3, as DNA: TGTGCCAGCAGCCCCCCCCTAGCACATGGTTATTTT.

The count of this clone is one. The chain joins TRBV28 to TRBJ2-2; TRBD1 matches 7 bases. The germline V gene has CDR1 MDHEN and CDR2 SYDVKM. The J segment lost 7 bases and the V segment lost 4 bases, leaving 6 bases of the junction unmatched. This CDR3 contains 14 residues. The CDR3 sequence: CASSSQGVGGELFF. The CDR3 DNA sequence: TGTGCCAGCAGTTCCCAGGGGGTCGGCGGGGAGCTGTTTTTT.

CDR3 amino acids: CASRLRGLYF. In nucleotides, the CDR3 is TGTGCCAGCAGACTCCGAGGGCTATATTTT. The chain links TRBV11-3 to TRBJ1-3; D is undetermined. Germline V gene data show CDR1 as SGHNT and CDR2 as YENEEA. The CDR3 has 10 residues. V lost 6 bases, J lost 14 bases, and 11 bases lay in between.

This clone was recorded only once. The rearrangement uses TRBV12-2 and TRBJ2-5; the D segment call TRBD2 is taken from the table without a DNA check. TRBV12-2 is shown as a pseudogene. The CDR3 contains 8 residues. The chain's CDR3 is CAYRSQYF. The DNA for the CDR3 is TGTGCATATCGGAGCCAGTACTTC.

The V gene is TRBV6-1, the J gene TRBJ2-5; 10 bases are shared with TRBD1. The ends lost 10 bases at V and 7 bases at J; junction bases unmatched: 9. Germline V gives CDR1 MNHNS, CDR2 SASEGT. The CDR3 is 13 residues long. In DNA, the CDR3 is TGTGCCACCCGGGGACAGGGGAGGGGGACCCAGTACTTC. It specifies CATRGQGRGTQYF.

For this clone: One end of the junction is discordant with germline, which a read error may explain. The same CDR3 also results from other DNA sequences found in this sample. V usage is TRBV19 and J usage is TRBJ1-1; D remains unclear. Germline loops: CDR1 LNHDA, CDR2 SQIVND (reference sequence). This CDR3 contains 13 residues. CDR3 nucleotide sequence: TGTGCCAGCAGTATGAACAGACACACTGAAGCTTTCTTT. This gives the protein CASSMNRHTEAFF.

The CDR3 spells CASSYLHRGGDGYTF. The CDR3 coding sequence is TGTGCCAGCAGTTACCTACATAGGGGGGGGGATGGCTACACCTTC. This sequence joins TRBV6-5 and TRBJ1-2; the D gene is possibly TRBD1 (6 bases). Germline CDR1 and CDR2: MNHEY and SVGAGI. V was clipped by 2 bases and J by 6 bases, with 16 bases between them. This CDR3 has 15 amino acids.

The sample holds one count of this clone. This chain joins TRBV6-5 and TRBJ2-2; TRBD1 is a possible D gene (6 bases). Trimming stripped 6 bases from V and 4 bases from J, with 15 bases between. CDR1 and CDR2 from the germline V gene are MNHEY and SVGAGI. This CDR3 has 15 residues. CDR3 in amino acids: CASSNMGAGTGELFF. CDR3 nucleotide sequence: TGTGCCAGCAGCAACATGGGGGCGGGCACCGGGGAGCTGTTTTTT.

The chain couples TRBV27 to TRBJ2-5; possibly TRBD2 for D (6 bases). There are 16 residues in the CDR3. The germline CDR1 and CDR2 sequences are MNHEY and SMNVEV (reference sequence). Trimming stripped 0 bases from V and 4 bases from J, with 15 bases between. CDR3 amino acids: CASSLSGREVIETQYF. The DNA of the CDR3 is TGTGCCAGCAGTTTATCCGGCAGGGAGGTTATAGAGACCCAGTACTTC.

This clone was observed once. This chain uses TRBV27 with TRBJ1-1; D not resolved. The CDR3 covers 13 residues. Trimming left V 4 bases short and J 8 bases short, with 14 bases between. The germline V gene has CDR1 MNHEY and CDR2 SMNVEV (reference sequence). Here the CDR3 DNA reads TGTGCCAGCAGTTCCTACGATACGAGAGAAGCTTTCTTT. It yields the protein CASSSYDTREAFF.

The rearrangement uses TRBV6-1 and TRBJ1-2, with no clear D. Trimming removed 6 bases at V and 2 bases at J, with 7 bases between. CDR1 and CDR2 (germline): MNHNS, SASEGT. The CDR3 length is 12 residues. In DNA, the CDR3 is TGTGCCAGCAGGGCTCCGAACTATGGCTACACCTTC. Its translation: CASRAPNYGYTF.

In DNA, the CDR3 is TGTGCCAGCAACTCCGGGGGGATCGTTTACAATGAGCAGTTCTTC. It specifies CASNSGGIVYNEQFF. This sequence joins TRBV9 and TRBJ2-1; the match to TRBD2 covers 7 bases. This CDR3 contains 15 residues. V dropped 6 bases and J dropped 4; count of bases not matched to a gene: 10. CDR1 and CDR2 (germline): SGDLS, YYNGEE.

The J gene is TRBJ2-2, the V gene TRBV5-1; D call uncertain. Trimming stripped 0 bases from V and 0 bases from J, with 12 bases between. Per the germline V gene, CDR1 is SGHRS and CDR2 is YFSETQ. The CDR3 has 17 amino acids. CDR3 amino acids: CASSLALGAANTGELFF. The CDR3 DNA sequence: TGCGCCAGCAGCTTGGCGTTAGGAGCCGCGAACACCGGGGAGCTGTTTTTT. Complete variable domain (other parts from reference TRBV5-1 and TRBJ2-2): KAGVTQTPRYLIKTRGQQVTLSCSPISGHRSVSWYQQTPGQGLQFLFEYFSETQRNKGNFPGRFSGRQFSNSRSEMNVSTLELGDSALYLCASSLALGAANTGELFFGEGSRLTVL.